The next 10 T cell receptor beta chains were all read from a single sample in a study of cytomegalovirus exposure and HLA in healthy donors (dated by TCRdb to the late 2010s). The library was built by means of the immunoSEQ multiplex PCR assay. For the multiplex PCR, a mixture combining 60 forward primers for TCR Vbeta segments and 13 reverse primers for TCR Jbeta segments was used. Sourced from immuneACCESS, this table was stored by TCRdb with only in-frame sequences that have V and J called. A share of the clones is absent; for the studies checked, an unresolved V gene accounts for under half, and the remainder has no known explanation. The sample table lists some 70,000 clones, approximately 80% of them with a count of one. The top ten clones comprise about 6.8% of the sample. Sequences were obtained from PBMCs. All receptors derive from a human donor in good health.

The chain carries TRBV7-3 and TRBJ1-1, with D possibly TRBD1 on 6 matching bases. This CDR3 is built from 15 residues. Trimming took 3 bases from V and 2 from J, leaving 13 bases between them. Germline assignment: CDR1 SGHTA and CDR2 FQGTGA. This CDR3 is CASSFQGKVNTEAFF. CDR3 bases: TGTGCCAGCAGCTTCCAGGGGAAGGTTAACACTGAAGCTTTCTTT.

The chain links TRBV29-1 to TRBJ1-5; D is uncertain. In germline, CDR1 is SQVTM, CDR2 ANQGSEA. V lost 4 bases and J lost 3, with 4 bases in between. This CDR3 comprises 11 residues. The CDR3 nucleotides are TGCAGCGTTGCATTCAATCAGCCCCAGCATTTT. Encoded protein: CSVAFNQPQHF.

The table lists this clone with a count of one. The chain employs TRBV6-1 and TRBJ2-1; D might be TRBD1 (6 bases). CDR3 size: 17 residues. The germline V gene encodes CDR1 MNHNS and CDR2 SASEGT. Trimming removed 3 bases from V and 9 bases from J, with 24 bases in between. The chain's CDR3 is CASSDVGQPRLMGEQFF. The CDR3 DNA reads TGTGCCAGCAGTGATGTCGGACAGCCCCGACTGATGGGTGAGCAGTTCTTC.

The CDR3 bases are TGTGCCAGCAGCTTTAACCGGGAAGATACGCAGTATTTT. This gives the protein CASSFNREDTQYF. The chain employs TRBV7-2 and TRBJ2-3; perhaps TRBD2 as D (5 bases). CDR3 length: 13 amino acids. Germline V lookup: CDR1 SGHTA, CDR2 FQGNSA. Trimming cost V 3 bases and J 5 bases, with 9 bases left between them.

The chain carries TRBV19 and TRBJ2-5; TRBD2 aligns across 8 bases. The V and J ends lost 7 bases and 5 bases, in that order; junction bases with no gene match: 9. Germline V CDR1 and CDR2: LNHDA, SQIVND (reference sequence). This CDR3 spans 14 amino acids. CDR3 nucleotide sequence: TGTGCCAGTAATCGGGGGGGGCTTCGGGAGACCCAGTACTTC. It codes for CASNRGGLRETQYF.

The rearrangement uses TRBV2 and TRBJ1-2; 9 bases are a match to TRBD1. Germline V gene sequence: CDR1 SNHLY, CDR2 FYNNEI. The CDR3 loop spans 16 amino acids. With 5 bases clipped from V and 5 bases from J, the junction kept 12 bases outside the gene matches. In DNA, the CDR3 is TGTGCCAGCAGTCCCACCGGGACAGGGACATCTTATGGCTACACCTTC. This encodes CASSPTGTGTSYGYTF.

The genes are TRBV2 and TRBJ1-6; a weak D match, TRBD1 (5 bases). The germline V gene has CDR1 SNHLY and CDR2 FYNNEI. This CDR3 is built from 13 residues. The V end was cut by 5 bases, the J end by 4 bases, with 6 bases between. The CDR3 DNA reads TGTGCCAGCAGTCGACAGTATAATTCACCCCTCCACTTT. This translates into CASSRQYNSPLHF.

This chain joins TRBV7-3 and TRBJ2-3, with a weak D call TRBD2 (6 bases). The CDR3 is 17 amino acids. Trimming stripped 5 bases from V and 2 bases from J, with 20 bases between. Looked up from germline, CDR1 is SGHTA and CDR2 is FQGTGA. As DNA, the CDR3 is TGTGCCAGCAGCGCCTCTAGCGTGGGGAGAATCACAGATACGCAGTATTTT. Encoded protein: CASSASSVGRITDTQYF.

In regard to this clone: Within the sample, other DNA sequences also encode this same CDR3. The chain carries TRBV7-3 and TRBJ2-1; TRBD2 agrees at 12 bases. The CDR3 has 15 amino acids. Germline V gene lookup returns CDR1 SGHTA and CDR2 FQGTGA. J lost 2 bases, V lost 5 bases, and 1 base had no gene match. CDR3 region: CASSPSGGAYNEQFF. The CDR3 coding sequence is TGTGCCAGCAGCCCTAGCGGGGGGGCCTACAATGAGCAGTTCTTC.

V is TRBV2 and J is TRBJ1-5; D is undetermined. The CDR3 runs to 15 residues. V dropped 2 bases and J dropped 2 bases, with 10 bases sitting between them. The V gene's germline CDR1 is SNHLY and CDR2 FYNNEI. CDR3 sequence (DNA): TGTGCCAGCAGTGAATCCCGGGTAGGCAATCAGCCCCAGCATTTT. Its protein product is CASSESRVGNQPQHF.